The sequence of this TCR beta chain was determined in a study of blood T cell repertoires in COVID-19. Study information: The United States, Italy and Spain provided the acute and convalescent COVID-19 samples.

The CDR3 length is 15 residues. Germline CDR1 reads KGHSH; CDR2 reads LQKENI. After removal of 2 bases from V and 7 bases from J, the junction contained 9 bases not matched to a gene. TCRdb keeps only in-frame clones here, not all; method: immunoSEQ multiplex PCR. The top ten clones hold 6% to 8.5% of a sample with some 55,000 clones, approximately 87% of them seen once. The source is a man between 60 and 75 years old with acute or convalescent COVID-19. Material: peripheral blood. The chain employs TRBV18 and TRBJ2-5, with TRBD2 matching 8 bases. In nucleotides, the CDR3 is TGTGCCAGCTCACCATCGGGACTAGTCGGGTGGACCCAGTACTTC. Translation: CASSPSGLVGWTQYF.